The T cell receptor beta chain under discussion was sequenced for a study of T cells in Graves' hyperthyroidism and ophthalmopathy. From RNA transcripts, TCR beta CDR3 regions were amplified. HTBI primers were the set used in a first-round RT-PCR of the TCR CDR3. TCRdb reanalysed the multiplex PCR reads using MiXCR and keeps one entry per CDR3 protein. The table lists approximately 400,000 distinct CDR3 sequences, roughly 14% of them singletons. Criteria for exclusion of patients were uncontrolled infection, other autoimmune disease, pregnancy or lactation. In the case of this clonotype: Its antigen is unidentified.

V lost 6 bases and J 2 bases, leaving 17 bases between the germline ends. The length of the CDR3 is 15 residues. Germline assignment: CDR1 SQVTM and CDR2 ANQGSEA. Points from the study as a whole: The blood repertoire included most of the expanded thyroid clonotypes above 0.001.

This receptor was identified in a man under 40 with Graves' hyperthyroidism that later progressed to Graves' ophthalmopathy. V usage is TRBV29-1 and J usage is TRBJ2-1; no clear D. Sequenced material: blood. CDR3 loop: CSVREAKGPYNEQFF. The DNA for the CDR3 is TGCAGCGTAAGAGAGGCCAAGGGTCCCTACAATGAGCAGTTCTTC.